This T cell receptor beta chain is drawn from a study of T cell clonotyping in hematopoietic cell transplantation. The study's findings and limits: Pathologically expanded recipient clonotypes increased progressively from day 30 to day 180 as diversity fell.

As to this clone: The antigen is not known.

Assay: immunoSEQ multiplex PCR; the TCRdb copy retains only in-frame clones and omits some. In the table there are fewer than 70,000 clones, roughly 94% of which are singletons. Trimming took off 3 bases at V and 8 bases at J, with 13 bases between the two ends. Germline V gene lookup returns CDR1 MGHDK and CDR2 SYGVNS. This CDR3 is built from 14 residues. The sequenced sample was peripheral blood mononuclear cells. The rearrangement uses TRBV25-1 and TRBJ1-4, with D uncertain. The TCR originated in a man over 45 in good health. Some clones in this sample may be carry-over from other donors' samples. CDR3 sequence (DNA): TGTGCCAGCAGTGATAACGAGGTTTCGGAAAAACTGTTTTTT. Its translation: CASSDNEVSEKLFF. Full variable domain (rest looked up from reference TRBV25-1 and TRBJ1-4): EADIYQTPRYLVIGTGKKITLECSQTMGHDKMYWYQQDPGMELHLIHYSYGVNSTEKGDLSSESTVSRIRTEHFPLTLESARPSHTSQYLCASSDNEVSEKLFFGSGTQLSVL.